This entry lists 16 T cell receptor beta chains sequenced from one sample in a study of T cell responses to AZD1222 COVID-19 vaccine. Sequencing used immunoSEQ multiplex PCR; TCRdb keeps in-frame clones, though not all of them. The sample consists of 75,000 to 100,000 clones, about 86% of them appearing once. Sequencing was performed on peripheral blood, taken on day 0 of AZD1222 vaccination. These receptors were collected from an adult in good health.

The CDR3 region has the DNA TGTGCCAGTAGTACCCAGAGACTAGCGGGAGGGAACACCGGGGAGCTGTTTTTT. Its protein product is CASSTQRLAGGNTGELFF. This chain connects TRBV19 to TRBJ2-2; 13 bases fit TRBD2. The CDR3 is 18 residues long. V lost 4 bases and J lost 1; bases outside the gene matches: 6. Germline V gene lookup returns CDR1 LNHDA and CDR2 SQIVND (reference sequence).

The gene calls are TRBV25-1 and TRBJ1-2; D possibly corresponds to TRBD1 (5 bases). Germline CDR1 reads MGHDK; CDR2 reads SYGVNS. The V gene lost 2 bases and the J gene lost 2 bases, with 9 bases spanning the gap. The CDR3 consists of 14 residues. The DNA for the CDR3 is TGTGCCAGCAGTGAAGGGGACCGAAACTATGGCTACACCTTC. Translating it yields CASSEGDRNYGYTF.

This CDR3 is CASSPRSPGTIAKNIQYF. CDR3 sequence (DNA): TGTGCCAGCAGCCCCCGATCCCCCGGGACCATAGCCAAAAACATTCAGTACTTC. The chain couples TRBV9 to TRBJ2-4; D tentatively fits TRBD1 or TRBD2 (5 bases each). CDR1 is SGDLS and CDR2 is YYNGEE in the germline V gene. The CDR3 runs 18 residues. Trimming shortened V by 4 bases and J by 0 bases, and 20 bases separated the two germline ends. Complete variable domain (other parts from reference TRBV9 and TRBJ2-4): DSGVTQTPKHLITATGQRVTLRCSPRSGDLSVYWYQQSLDQGLQFLIQYYNGEERAKGNILERFSAQQFPDLHSELNLSSLELGDSALYFCASSPRSPGTIAKNIQYFGAGTRLSVL.

CDR3 in DNA: TGTGCCAGCAGCTTAGGACAGGGAATACTCTTATCCTACGAGCAGTACTTC. It translates to CASSLGQGILLSYEQYF. The chain links TRBV7-8 to TRBJ2-7; the match to TRBD1 covers 7 bases. Germline assignment: CDR1 SGHVS and CDR2 FQNEAQ. The CDR3 sequence is 17 residues long. J gave up 1 base and V 1 base, and 10 bases lay outside the gene matches.

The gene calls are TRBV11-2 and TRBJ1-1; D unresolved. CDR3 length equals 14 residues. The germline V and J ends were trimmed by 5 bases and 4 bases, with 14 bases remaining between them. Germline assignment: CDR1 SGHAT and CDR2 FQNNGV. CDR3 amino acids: CASSPLLGLTEAFF. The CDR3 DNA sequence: TGTGCCAGCAGCCCGTTGTTGGGTCTCACTGAAGCTTTCTTT.

The CDR3 is CASSPIPSRAYEQYF. CDR3 DNA sequence: TGTGCCAGCAGTCCCATTCCTTCTAGAGCCTACGAGCAGTACTTC. The V and J genes are TRBV27 and TRBJ2-7; no firm D call. CDR1 and CDR2 from the germline V gene are MNHEY and SMNVEV (reference sequence). This CDR3 spans 15 amino acids. Trimming left V 5 bases short and J 2 bases short, with 16 bases between.

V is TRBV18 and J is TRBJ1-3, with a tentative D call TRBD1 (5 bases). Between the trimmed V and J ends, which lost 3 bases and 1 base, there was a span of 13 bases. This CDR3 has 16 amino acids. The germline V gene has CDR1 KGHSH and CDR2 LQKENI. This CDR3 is CASSPFGTDSGNTIYF. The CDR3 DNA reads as TGTGCCAGCTCACCTTTCGGGACGGATTCTGGAAACACCATATATTTT.

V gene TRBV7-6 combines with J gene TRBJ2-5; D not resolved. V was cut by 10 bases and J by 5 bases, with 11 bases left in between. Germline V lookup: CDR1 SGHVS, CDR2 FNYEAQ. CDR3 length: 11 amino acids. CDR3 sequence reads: CAIQAGETQYF. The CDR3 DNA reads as TGTGCCATCCAGGCCGGGGAGACCCAGTACTTC.

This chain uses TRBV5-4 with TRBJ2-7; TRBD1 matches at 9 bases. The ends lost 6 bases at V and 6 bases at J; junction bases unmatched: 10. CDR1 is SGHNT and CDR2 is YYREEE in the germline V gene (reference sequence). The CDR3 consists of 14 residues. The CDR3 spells CASNIPGQGSEQYF. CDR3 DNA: TGTGCCAGCAACATACCGGGACAGGGTTCCGAGCAGTACTTC. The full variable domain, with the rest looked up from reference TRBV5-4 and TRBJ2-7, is ETGVTQSPTHLIKTRGQQVTLRCSSQSGHNTVSWYQQALGQGPQFIFQYYREEENGRGNFPPRFSGLQFPNYSSELNVNALELDDSALYLCASNIPGQGSEQYFGPGTRLTVT.

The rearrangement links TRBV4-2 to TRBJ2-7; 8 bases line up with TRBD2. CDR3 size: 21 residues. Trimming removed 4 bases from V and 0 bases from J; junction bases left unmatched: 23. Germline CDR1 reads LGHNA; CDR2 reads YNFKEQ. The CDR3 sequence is CASSLNWWGLVSCKSSYEQYF. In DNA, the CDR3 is TGTGCCAGCAGCCTAAACTGGTGGGGACTAGTTTCATGTAAAAGCTCCTACGAGCAGTACTTC.

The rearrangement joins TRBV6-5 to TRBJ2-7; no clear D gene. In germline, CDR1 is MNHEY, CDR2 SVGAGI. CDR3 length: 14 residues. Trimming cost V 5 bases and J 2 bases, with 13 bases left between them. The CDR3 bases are TGTGCCAGCAGTCGACCCGGCCCTGCCTACGAGCAGTACTTC. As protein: CASSRPGPAYEQYF.

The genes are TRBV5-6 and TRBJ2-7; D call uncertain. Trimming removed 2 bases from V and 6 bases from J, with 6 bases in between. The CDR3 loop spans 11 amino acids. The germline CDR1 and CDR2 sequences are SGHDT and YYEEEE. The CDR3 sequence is CASSFGVEQYF. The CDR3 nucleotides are TGTGCCAGCAGCTTCGGTGTCGAGCAGTACTTC.

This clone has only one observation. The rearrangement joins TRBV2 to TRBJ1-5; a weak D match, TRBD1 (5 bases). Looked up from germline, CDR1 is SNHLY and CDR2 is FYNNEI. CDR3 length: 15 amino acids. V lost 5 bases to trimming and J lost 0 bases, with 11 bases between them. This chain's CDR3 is CASSRDSHSNQPQHF. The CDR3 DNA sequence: TGTGCCAGCAGTAGAGACAGCCATAGCAATCAGCCCCAGCATTTT.

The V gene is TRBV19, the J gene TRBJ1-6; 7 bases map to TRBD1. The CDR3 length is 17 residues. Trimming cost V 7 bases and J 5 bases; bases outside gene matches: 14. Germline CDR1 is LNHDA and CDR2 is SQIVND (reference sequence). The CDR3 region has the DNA TGTGCCAGTACCCCTTTGCTCAACAGGGGCGATAATTCACCCCTCCACTTT. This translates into CASTPLLNRGDNSPLHF.

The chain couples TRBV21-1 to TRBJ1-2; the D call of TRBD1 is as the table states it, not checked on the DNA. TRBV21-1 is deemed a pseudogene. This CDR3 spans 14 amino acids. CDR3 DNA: TGTGCCAGCAGCCCCACAGGGGAAAACTATGGCTACACCTTC. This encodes CASSPTGENYGYTF.

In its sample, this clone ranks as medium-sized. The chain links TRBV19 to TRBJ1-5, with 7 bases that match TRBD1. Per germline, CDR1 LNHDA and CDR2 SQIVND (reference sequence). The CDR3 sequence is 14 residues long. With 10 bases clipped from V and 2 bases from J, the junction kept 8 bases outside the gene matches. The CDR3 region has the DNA TGTGCCACCTCGACAGGGATGGGCAATCAGCCCCAGCATTTT. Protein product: CATSTGMGNQPQHF.